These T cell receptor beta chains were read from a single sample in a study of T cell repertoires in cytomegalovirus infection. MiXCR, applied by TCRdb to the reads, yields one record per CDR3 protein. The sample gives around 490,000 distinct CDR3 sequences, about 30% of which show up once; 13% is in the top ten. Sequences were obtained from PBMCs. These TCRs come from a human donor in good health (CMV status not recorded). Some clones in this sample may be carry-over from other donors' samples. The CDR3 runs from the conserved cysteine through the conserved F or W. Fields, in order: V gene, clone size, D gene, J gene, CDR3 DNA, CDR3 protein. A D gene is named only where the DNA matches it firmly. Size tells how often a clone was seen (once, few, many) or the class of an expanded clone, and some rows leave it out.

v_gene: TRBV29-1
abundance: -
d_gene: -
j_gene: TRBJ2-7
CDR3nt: TGCAGCGCCGGATTCAATCCTTCCTACGAGCAGTACTTC
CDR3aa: CSAGFNPSYEQYF

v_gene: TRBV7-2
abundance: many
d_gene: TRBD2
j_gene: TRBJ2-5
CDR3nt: TGTGCCAGCAGCTCAGTTCCGGGACTAGCGGTTTGGGGAGAGACCCAGTACTTC
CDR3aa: CASSSVPGLAVWGETQYF

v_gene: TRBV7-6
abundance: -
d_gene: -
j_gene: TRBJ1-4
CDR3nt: TGTGCCAGCAGCCCTTCAGACAAGCTGTTTTTT
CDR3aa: CASSPSDKLFF

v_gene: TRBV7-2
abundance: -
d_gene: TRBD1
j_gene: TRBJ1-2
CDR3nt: TGTGCCAGCAGCTTAGACAGGGGAGGGACTGGAGATGGCTACACCTTC
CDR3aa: CASSLDRGGTGDGYTF

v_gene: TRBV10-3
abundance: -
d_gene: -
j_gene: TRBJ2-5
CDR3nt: TGTGCCAGCCAACAGGGACTCCAAGAGACCCAGTACTTC
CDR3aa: CASQQGLQETQYF

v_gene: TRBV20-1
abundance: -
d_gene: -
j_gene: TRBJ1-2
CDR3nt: TGCAGTGCCGAGGATTACCAGGATCAGGGCTACACCTTC
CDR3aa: CSAEDYQDQGYTF

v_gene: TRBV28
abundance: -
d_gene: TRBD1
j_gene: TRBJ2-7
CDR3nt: TGTGCCAGCAGTTGGCAGGGGGATTACGAGCAGTACTTC
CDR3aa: CASSWQGDYEQYF

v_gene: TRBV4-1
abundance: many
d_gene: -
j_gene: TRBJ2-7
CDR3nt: TGCGCCAGCAGCCAAGGAAAGCGGGACAACAGCTACGAGCAGTACTTC
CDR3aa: CASSQGKRDNSYEQYF

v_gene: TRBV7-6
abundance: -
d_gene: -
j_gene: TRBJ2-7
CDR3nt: TGTGCCAGCAGCTTCAGAGAGAAGGACGCCTACTCCTACGAGCAGTACTTC
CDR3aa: CASSFREKDAYSYEQYF

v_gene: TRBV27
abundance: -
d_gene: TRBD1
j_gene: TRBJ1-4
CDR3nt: TGTGCCAGCAGTATCCGGGACAGGGCGGGTGAAAAACTGTTTTTT
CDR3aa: CASSIRDRAGEKLFF

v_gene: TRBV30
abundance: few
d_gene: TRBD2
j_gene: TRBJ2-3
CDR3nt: TGTGCGGGGACTCGACCGGGACTAGCATTGGATACGCAGTATTTT
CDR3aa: CAGTRPGLALDTQYF

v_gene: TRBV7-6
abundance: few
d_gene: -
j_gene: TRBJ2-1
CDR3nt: TGTGCCAGCATGGAGGAGGACAATGAGCAGTTCTTC
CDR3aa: CASMEEDNEQFF

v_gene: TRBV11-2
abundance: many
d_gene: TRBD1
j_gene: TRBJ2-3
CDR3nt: TGTGCCAGCAGCGTGGGACAGCTCGGGGATACGCAGTATTTT
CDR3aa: CASSVGQLGDTQYF

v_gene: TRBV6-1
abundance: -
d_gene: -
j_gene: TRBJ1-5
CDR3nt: TGTGCCAGCAGTGAAATAGGGACGAGGGACGATCAGCCCCAGCATTTT
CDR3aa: CASSEIGTRDDQPQHF

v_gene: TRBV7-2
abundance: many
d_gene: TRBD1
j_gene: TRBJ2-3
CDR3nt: TGTGCCAGCAGCTTTGGGACAGGGGGAGATACGCAGTATTTT
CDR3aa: CASSFGTGGDTQYF

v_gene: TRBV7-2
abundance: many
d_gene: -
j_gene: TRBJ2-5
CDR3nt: TGTGCCAGCAGCTCCATTTATCGACTAGCCCAGTACTTC
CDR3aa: CASSSIYRLAQYF

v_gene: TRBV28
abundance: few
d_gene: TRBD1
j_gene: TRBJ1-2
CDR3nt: TGTGCCAGCAGTCCATCGGGACAGGGAAGGAATGGCTACACCTTC
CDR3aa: CASSPSGQGRNGYTF

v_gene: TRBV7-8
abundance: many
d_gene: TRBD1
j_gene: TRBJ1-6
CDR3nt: TGTGCCAGCAGCTCGGGGACAGGGGCCAATAATTCACCCCTCCACTTT
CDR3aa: CASSSGTGANNSPLHF

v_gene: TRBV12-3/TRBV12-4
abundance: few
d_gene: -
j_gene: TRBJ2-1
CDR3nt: TGTGCCAGCCAGACTATAGGTGAGCAGTTCTTC
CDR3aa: CASQTIGEQFF

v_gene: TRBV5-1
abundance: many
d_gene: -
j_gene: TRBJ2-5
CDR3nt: TGTGCCAGCAGCTTAGGTGCAGAGACCCAGTACTTC
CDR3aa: CASSLGAETQYF

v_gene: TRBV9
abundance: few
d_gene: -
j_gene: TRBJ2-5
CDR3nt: TGTGCCAGCAGCGTAGGGGGAGCGGTACAAGAGACCCAGTACTTC
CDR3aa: CASSVGGAVQETQYF

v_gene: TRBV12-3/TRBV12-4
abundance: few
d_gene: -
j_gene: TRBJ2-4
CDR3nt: TGTGCCAGCAGTTTAAATAGCGGAGGGGTAGCCAAAAACATTCAGTACTTC
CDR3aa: CASSLNSGGVAKNIQYF

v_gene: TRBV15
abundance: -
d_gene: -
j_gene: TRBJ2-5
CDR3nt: TGTGCCACCAGCAGAGATCGTGGACAACAAGAGACCCAGTACTTC
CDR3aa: CATSRDRGQQETQYF

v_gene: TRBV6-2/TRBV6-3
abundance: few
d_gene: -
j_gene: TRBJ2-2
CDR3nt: TGTGCCAGCAGTCCTCCCGACGGTGGGTTGTTTTTT
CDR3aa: CASSPPDGGLFF

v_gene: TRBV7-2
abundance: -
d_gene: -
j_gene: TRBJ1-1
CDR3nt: TGTGCCAGCAGCCCCTTGACGGGTAACACTGAAGCTTTCTTT
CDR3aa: CASSPLTGNTEAFF

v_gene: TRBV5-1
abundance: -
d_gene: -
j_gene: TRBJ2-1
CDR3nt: TGCGCCAGCAGCTTGTACGATTACAATGAGCAGTTCTTC
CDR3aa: CASSLYDYNEQFF

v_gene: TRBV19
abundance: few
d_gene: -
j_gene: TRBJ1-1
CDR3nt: TGTGCCAGTAGTTTCAGGAGGACTGAAGCTTTCTTT
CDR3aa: CASSFRRTEAFF

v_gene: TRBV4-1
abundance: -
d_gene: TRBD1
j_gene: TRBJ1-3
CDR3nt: TGCGCCAGCAGTCTAGGACAGGGGCCTGGAAACACCATATATTTT
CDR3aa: CASSLGQGPGNTIYF

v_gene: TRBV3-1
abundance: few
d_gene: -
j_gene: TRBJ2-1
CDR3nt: TGTGCCAGCAGCCAAGCCATCGGAATCTACAATGAGCAGTTCTTC
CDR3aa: CASSQAIGIYNEQFF

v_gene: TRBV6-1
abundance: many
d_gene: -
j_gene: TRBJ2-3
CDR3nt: TGTGCCAGCCGGGTAGGGCACAGCACAGATACGCAGTATTTT
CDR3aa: CASRVGHSTDTQYF

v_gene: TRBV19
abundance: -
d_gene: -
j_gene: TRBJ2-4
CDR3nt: TGTGCCAGTAGTATAGAAGGCTACTGGCCCAAAAACATTCAGTACTTC
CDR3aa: CASSIEGYWPKNIQYF

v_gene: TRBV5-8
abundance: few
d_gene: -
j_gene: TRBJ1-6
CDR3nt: TGTGCCAGCAGCTTTGGCAGGGCCGCCAGGCATTCACCCCTCCACTTT
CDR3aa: CASSFGRAARHSPLHF

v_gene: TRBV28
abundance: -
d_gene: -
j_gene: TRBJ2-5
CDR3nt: TGTGCCAGCAGTTTGAACAGCCCCAAAGAGACCCAGTACTTC
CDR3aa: CASSLNSPKETQYF

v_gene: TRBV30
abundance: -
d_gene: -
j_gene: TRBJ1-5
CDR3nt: TGTGCCTGGAGTGTCCTCGACACCCAGCATTTT
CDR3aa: CAWSVLDTQHF

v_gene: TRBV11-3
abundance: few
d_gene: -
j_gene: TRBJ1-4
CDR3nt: TGTGCCAGCAGCTTAGGGGGTTTTGGCGAAAAACTGTTTTTT
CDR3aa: CASSLGGFGEKLFF

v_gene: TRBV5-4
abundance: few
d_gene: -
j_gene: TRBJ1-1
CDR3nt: TGTGCCAGCAGCGCGCAGCAAGCCTCTGAAGCTTTCTTT
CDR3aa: CASSAQQASEAFF

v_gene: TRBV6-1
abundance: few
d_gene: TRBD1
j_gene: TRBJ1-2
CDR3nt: TGTGCCAGCAAACCGACAGGGGGCCACTATGGCTACACCTTC
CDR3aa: CASKPTGGHYGYTF

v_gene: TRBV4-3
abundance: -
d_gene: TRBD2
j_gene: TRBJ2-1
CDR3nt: TGCGCCAGCAGCCAAGCGTCTAGCGGGGACAATGAGCAGTTCTTC
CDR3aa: CASSQASSGDNEQFF

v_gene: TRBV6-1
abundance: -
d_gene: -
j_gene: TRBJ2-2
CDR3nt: TGTGCCAGCAGTGATCCCGGAACGGGGATCGGGGAGCTGTTTTTT
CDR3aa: CASSDPGTGIGELFF

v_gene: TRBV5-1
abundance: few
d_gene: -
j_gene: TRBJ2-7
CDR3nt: TGCGCCAGCAGCTTGGCTGCAGGCCGCACAGCCTACGAGCAGTACTTC
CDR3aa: CASSLAAGRTAYEQYF

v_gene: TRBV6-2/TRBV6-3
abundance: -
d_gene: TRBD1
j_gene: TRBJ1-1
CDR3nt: TGTGCCAGCACTTACAGGGGCGCCCCTTGGGGCACTGAAGCTTTCTTT
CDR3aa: CASTYRGAPWGTEAFF

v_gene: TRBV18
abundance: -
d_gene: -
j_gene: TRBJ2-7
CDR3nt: TGTGCCAGCTCACCTGGGATGAAAGGGCAGTACTTC
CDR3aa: CASSPGMKGQYF

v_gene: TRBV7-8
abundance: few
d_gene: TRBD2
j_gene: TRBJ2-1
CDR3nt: TGTGCCAGCAGCTTAAGATGGGGACTAGCGGGTCCCTACAATGAGCAGTTCTTC
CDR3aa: CASSLRWGLAGPYNEQFF

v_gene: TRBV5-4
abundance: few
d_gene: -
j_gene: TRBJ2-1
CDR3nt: TGTGCCAGCAGTCCTACTAGTATCTCCTACAATGAGCAGTTCTTC
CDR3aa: CASSPTSISYNEQFF

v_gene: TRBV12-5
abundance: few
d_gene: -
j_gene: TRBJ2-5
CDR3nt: TGTGCTAGTGGTTTGGCGGCATTACAAGAGACCCAGTACTTC
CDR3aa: CASGLAALQETQYF

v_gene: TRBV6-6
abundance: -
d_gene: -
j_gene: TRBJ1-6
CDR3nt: TGTGCCAGCAGCGATAATTCACCCCTCCACTTT
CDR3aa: CASSDNSPLHF

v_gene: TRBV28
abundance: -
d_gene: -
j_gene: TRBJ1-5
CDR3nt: TGTGCCAGCAGTGCGGACGGACCCTATCAGCCCCAGCATTTT
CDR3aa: CASSADGPYQPQHF

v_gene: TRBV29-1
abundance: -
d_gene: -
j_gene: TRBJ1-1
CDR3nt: TGCAGCGCTGAAGATTGGGTTACGAATTTT
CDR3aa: CSAEDWVTNF

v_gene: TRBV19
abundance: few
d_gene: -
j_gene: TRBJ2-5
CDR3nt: TGTGCCAGTAGTATCTCTAGTTGGCAGACCCAGTACTTC
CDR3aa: CASSISSWQTQYF

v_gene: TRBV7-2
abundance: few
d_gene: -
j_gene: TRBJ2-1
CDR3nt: TGTGCCAGCAGCTTAGGAGTGACCTCCTACAATGAGCAGTTCTTC
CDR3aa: CASSLGVTSYNEQFF

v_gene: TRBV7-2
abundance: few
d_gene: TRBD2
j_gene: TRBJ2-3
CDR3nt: TGTGCCAGCAGCTTAAGTCAAGCGGGACCTGTCACAGATACGCAGTATTTT
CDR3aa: CASSLSQAGPVTDTQYF

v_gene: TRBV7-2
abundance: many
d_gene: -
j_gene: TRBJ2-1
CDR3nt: TGTGCCAGCAGCTTCATTACCGTGAGCTCCTACAATGAGCAGTTCTTC
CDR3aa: CASSFITVSSYNEQFF

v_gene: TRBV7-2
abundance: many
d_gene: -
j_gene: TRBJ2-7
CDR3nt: TGTGCCAGCAGCCCTAATTCGAATACCTACGAGCAGTACTTC
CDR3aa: CASSPNSNTYEQYF

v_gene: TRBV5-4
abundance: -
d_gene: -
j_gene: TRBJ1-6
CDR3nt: TGTGCCAGCAGCTTTGGCGTAGAGATGGGAAGCTCCTATAATTCACCCCTCCACTTT
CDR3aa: CASSFGVEMGSSYNSPLHF

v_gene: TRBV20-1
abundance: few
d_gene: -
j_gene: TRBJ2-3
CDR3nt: TGCAGTGCTATACGCGCGGGGAAAAACACAGATACGCAGTATTTT
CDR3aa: CSAIRAGKNTDTQYF

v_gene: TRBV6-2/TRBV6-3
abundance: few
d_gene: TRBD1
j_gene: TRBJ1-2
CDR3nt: TGTGCCAGCAGTTACGCAGGGGGCGAGAGCTATGGCTACACCTTC
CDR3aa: CASSYAGGESYGYTF

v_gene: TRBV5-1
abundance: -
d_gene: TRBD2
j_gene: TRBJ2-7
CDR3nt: TGCGCCAGCAGCTTGCTTAGCGGGAGTCGCGAGCAGTACTTC
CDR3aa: CASSLLSGSREQYF

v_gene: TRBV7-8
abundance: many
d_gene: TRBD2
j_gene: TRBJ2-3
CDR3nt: TGTGCCAGCAGCTTAGCCCCTAGCGGGAGGGGAGATACGCAGTATTTT
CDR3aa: CASSLAPSGRGDTQYF

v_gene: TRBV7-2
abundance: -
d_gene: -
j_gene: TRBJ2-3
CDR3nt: TGTGCCAGCAGCCCGATACGTCTGGACAGCACAGATACGCAGTATTTT
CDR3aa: CASSPIRLDSTDTQYF

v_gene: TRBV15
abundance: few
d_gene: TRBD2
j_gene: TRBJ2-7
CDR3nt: TGTGCCACCAGCAGAATACACGGGACTATAGACTACGAGCAGTACTTC
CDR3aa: CATSRIHGTIDYEQYF